These T cell receptor beta chains were read from a single sample in a study of blood T cell repertoires in COVID-19. TCRdb's table, derived via immunoSEQ multiplex PCR, lists solely in-frame clones and lacks some. The sample consists of roughly 240,000 clones, approximately 83% of them appearing once. Sequenced material: PBMCs or T cells enriched from blood (not recorded which). These receptors were taken from a woman in her forties who had been exposed to COVID-19. Both conserved end residues are part of each CDR3. Fields, in order: D gene, clone size, J gene, V gene, CDR3 DNA, CDR3 protein. The D gene is left open where the match is weak. The listing skips clone size in some rows; elsewhere it reads once, few, many or a size class.

>TRBD1|-|TRBJ1-5|TRBV15
TGTGCCACCAGCAGGGAGACAGGGGGTTTTCAGCCCCAGCATTTT
CATSRETGGFQPQHF
>-|-|TRBJ2-2|TRBV5-5
TGTGCCAGCAGCGAGAGGTCCAACACCGGGGAGCTGTTTTTT
CASSERSNTGELFF
>-|few|TRBJ1-5|TRBV6-5
TGTGCCAGCAGGGGGGCTTATAGCAATCAGCCCCAGCATTTT
CASRGAYSNQPQHF
>TRBD1|-|TRBJ1-2|TRBV13
TGTGCCAGCAGCTTATTTTTAGACAGGGTAGTATATGGCTACACCTTC
CASSLFLDRVVYGYTF
>TRBD1|-|TRBJ2-7|TRBV7-2
TGTGCCAGCAGCTTAGAGGGCAGGGGGTACGAGCAGTACTTC
CASSLEGRGYEQYF
>-|-|TRBJ1-1|TRBV7-9
TGTGCCAGCAGGCTAGACAGGAACACTGAAGCTTTCTTT
CASRLDRNTEAFF
>-|-|TRBJ1-4|TRBV12-5
TGTGCTAGTGCCCCACGTGAGGGAAAACTGTTTTTT
CASAPREGKLFF
>-|-|TRBJ1-5|TRBV10-1
TGCGCCAGCAGTCAAATGGAGGTTAGCAATCAGCCCCAGCATTTT
CASSQMEVSNQPQHF
>TRBD1|-|TRBJ2-1|TRBV7-2
TGTGCCAGCAGCTTAGGGCTCGGACAGGTCTACAATGAGCAGTTCTTC
CASSLGLGQVYNEQFF
>-|-|TRBJ1-2|TRBV5-4
TGTGCCAGCAGCTTGGCGGGTGGCTATGGCTACACCTTC
CASSLAGGYGYTF
>TRBD1|-|TRBJ1-5|TRBV29-1
TGCAGCGTTTCACAGGGGATCGGCAATCAGCCCCAGCATTTT
CSVSQGIGNQPQHF
>TRBD1|-|TRBJ1-1|TRBV7-2
TGTGCCAGCAGCTATTTACAGGGGGGGAACACTGAAGCTTTCTTT
CASSYLQGGNTEAFF
>-|-|TRBJ2-7|TRBV28
TGTGCCAGCAGGGCCCGACACATTGGGTCGTACGAGCAGTACTTC
CASRARHIGSYEQYF
>-|-|TRBJ1-2|TRBV7-2
TGTGCCAGCAGCTTATTGGGAGGTGCAGGCTACACCTTC
CASSLLGGAGYTF
>-|-|TRBJ1-1|TRBV15
TGTGCCACCAGCCCTGCGGTGAACACTGAAGCTTTCTTT
CATSPAVNTEAFF
>TRBD2|-|TRBJ2-1|TRBV4-1
TGCGCCAGCCGGGGGGGGGCCAGTGATGAGCAGTTCTTC
CASRGGASDEQFF
>TRBD2|-|TRBJ2-7|TRBV7-2
TGTGCCAGCAGCTTAGAGACACCCGGGGGGGACGAGCAGTACTTC
CASSLETPGGDEQYF
>-|-|TRBJ1-6|TRBV6-4
TGTGCCAGCGGAGACAGGCCTAATTCACCCCTCCACTTT
CASGDRPNSPLHF
>TRBD1|-|TRBJ2-2|TRBV6-2/TRBV6-3
TGTGCCAGCAGTTACGGCCCGGGACAGGGGGTCACCGGGGAGCTGTTTTTT
CASSYGPGQGVTGELFF
>TRBD1|-|TRBJ1-2|TRBV6-1
TGTGCCAGCAGTGCAAATGGATTGACAGGGGACTATGGCTACACCTTC
CASSANGLTGDYGYTF
>TRBD2|few|TRBJ2-3|TRBV4-3
TGCGCCAGCAGCCAGTCACTAGCGGTGAGCACAGATACGCAGTATTTT
CASSQSLAVSTDTQYF
>-|-|TRBJ2-5|TRBV5-6
TGTGCCAGCAGCTTGTTTCGCGGGGGCCAGACCCAGTACTTC
CASSLFRGGQTQYF
>-|-|TRBJ1-1|TRBV5-4
TGTGCCAGCAGCTTGCGCGGTCCGAACACTGAAGCTTTCTTT
CASSLRGPNTEAFF
>-|-|TRBJ2-7|TRBV11-2
TGTGCCAGCAGCGGTCGAGGACAGAACACTTCCTCCTACGAGCAGTACTTC
CASSGRGQNTSSYEQYF
>-|-|TRBJ2-4|TRBV27
TGTGCCAGCTACGATCGGAACATTCAGTACTTC
CASYDRNIQYF
>TRBD1|-|TRBJ1-3|TRBV4-3
TGCGCCAGCAGCCAAGGGGGGACAGGCGCTGGAAACACCATATATTTT
CASSQGGTGAGNTIYF
>-|-|TRBJ2-7|TRBV27
TGTGCCAGCAGGAACCGGGACACAAATTACGAGCAGTACTTC
CASRNRDTNYEQYF
>TRBD2|-|TRBJ2-5|TRBV2
TGTGCCAGCAGTGTAGGGGGACTAGAGGAGACCCAGTACTTC
CASSVGGLEETQYF
>-|once|TRBJ1-1|TRBV3-1/TRBV3-2
TGTGCCAGCAGCCCCCGGGGGATCGGAAACACTGAAGCTTTCTTT
CASSPRGIGNTEAFF
>-|-|TRBJ2-1|TRBV27
TGTGCCAGCAGTATTACAGGGTTGGGGAATGAGCAGTTCTTC
CASSITGLGNEQFF
>-|-|TRBJ1-6|TRBV27
TGTGCCAGCGGGGGGTGGGGGAGCTCCTATAATTCACCCCTCCACTTT
CASGGWGSSYNSPLHF
>-|-|TRBJ1-1|TRBV7-9
TGTGCCAGCAGCTTAGATTCAGGGCCGAACACTGAAGCTTTCTTT
CASSLDSGPNTEAFF
>-|-|TRBJ1-6|TRBV7-6
TGTGCCAGCACCCAGGGCGAGTATAATTCACCCCTCCACTTT
CASTQGEYNSPLHF
>-|once|TRBJ1-4|TRBV6-2/TRBV6-3
TGTGCCAGCAGTGACGGCGGATCAACTAATGAAAAACTGTTTTTT
CASSDGGSTNEKLFF
>-|-|TRBJ2-3|TRBV5-1
TGCGCCAGCAGCGATTGGGCTAGCACAGATACGCAGTATTTT
CASSDWASTDTQYF
>-|-|TRBJ1-1|TRBV5-8
TGTGCCAGCAGCTTGGGAAGCATGAACACTGAAGCTTTCTTT
CASSLGSMNTEAFF
>TRBD1|-|TRBJ2-1|TRBV5-1
TGCGCCAGCAGCTTACAGGGGGCGATCCAGAATGAGCAGTTCTTC
CASSLQGAIQNEQFF
>-|-|TRBJ1-5|TRBV5-1
TGCGCCAGCAGCTTAAGTACAAATCAGCCCCAGCATTTT
CASSLSTNQPQHF
>TRBD1|once|TRBJ2-3|TRBV3-1/TRBV3-2
TGTGCCAGCAGCTTTGGGACAGGGAACACAGATACGCAGTATTTT
CASSFGTGNTDTQYF